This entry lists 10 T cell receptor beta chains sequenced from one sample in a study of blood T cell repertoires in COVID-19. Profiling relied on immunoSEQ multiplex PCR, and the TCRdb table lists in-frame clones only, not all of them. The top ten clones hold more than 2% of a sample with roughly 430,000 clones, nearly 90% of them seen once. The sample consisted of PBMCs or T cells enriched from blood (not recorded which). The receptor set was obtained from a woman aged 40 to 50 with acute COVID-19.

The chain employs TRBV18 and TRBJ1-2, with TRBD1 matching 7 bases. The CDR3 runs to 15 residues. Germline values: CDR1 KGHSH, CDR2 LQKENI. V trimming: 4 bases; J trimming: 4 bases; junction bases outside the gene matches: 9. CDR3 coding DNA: TGTGCCAGCTCACTGACAGGGCTTGGTGGCTATGGCTACACCTTC. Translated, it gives CASSLTGLGGYGYTF.

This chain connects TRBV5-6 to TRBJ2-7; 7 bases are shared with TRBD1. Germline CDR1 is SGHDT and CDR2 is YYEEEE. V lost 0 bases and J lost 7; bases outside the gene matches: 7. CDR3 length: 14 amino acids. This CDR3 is CASSLGTGLYEQYF. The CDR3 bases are TGTGCCAGCAGCTTGGGGACAGGACTTTATGAGCAGTACTTC. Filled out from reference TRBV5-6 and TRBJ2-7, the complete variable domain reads DAGVTQSPTHLIKTRGQQVTLRCSPKSGHDTVSWYQQALGQGPQFIFQYYEEEERQRGNFPDRFSGHQFPNYSSELNVNALLLGDSALYLCASSLGTGLYEQYFGPGTRLTVT.

The chain's CDR3 is CASSLAPTGVHGYTF. CDR3 nucleotide sequence: TGTGCCAGCAGCTTAGCTCCAACCGGGGTCCATGGCTACACCTTC. V is TRBV7-9 and J is TRBJ1-2; D uncertain. The CDR3 is made up of 15 amino acids. V was shortened by 0 bases and J by 6 bases, with 14 bases between the two germline ends. Germline V CDR1 and CDR2: SEHNR, FQNEAQ (reference sequence).

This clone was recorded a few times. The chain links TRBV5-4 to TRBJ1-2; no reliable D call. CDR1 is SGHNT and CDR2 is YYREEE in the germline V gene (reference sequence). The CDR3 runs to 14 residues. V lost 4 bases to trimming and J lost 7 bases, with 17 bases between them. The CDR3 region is CASSRGVTEGGYTF. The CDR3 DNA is TGTGCCAGCAGCCGAGGTGTCACTGAGGGTGGCTACACCTTC.

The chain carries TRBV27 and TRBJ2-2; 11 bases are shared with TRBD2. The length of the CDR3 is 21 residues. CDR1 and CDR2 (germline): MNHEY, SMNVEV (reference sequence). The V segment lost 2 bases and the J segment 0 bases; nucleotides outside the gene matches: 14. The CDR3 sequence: CASSLIVRLAGGTTNTGELFF. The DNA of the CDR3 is TGTGCCAGCAGTTTAATAGTTCGGCTAGCGGGGGGAACTACGAACACCGGGGAGCTGTTTTTT.

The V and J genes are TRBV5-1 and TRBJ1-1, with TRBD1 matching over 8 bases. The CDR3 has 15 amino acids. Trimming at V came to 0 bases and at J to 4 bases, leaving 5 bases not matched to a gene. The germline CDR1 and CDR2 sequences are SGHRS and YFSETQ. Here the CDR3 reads CASSLGQGRTTEAFF. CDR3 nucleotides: TGCGCCAGCAGCTTGGGACAGGGGAGGACCACTGAAGCTTTCTTT.

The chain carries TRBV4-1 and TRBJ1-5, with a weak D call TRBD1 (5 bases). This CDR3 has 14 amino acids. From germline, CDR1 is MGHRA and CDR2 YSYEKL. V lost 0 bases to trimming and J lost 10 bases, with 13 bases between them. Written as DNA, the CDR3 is TGCGCCAGCAGCCAAGAGGCAAGGGGATCACCCCAGCATTTT. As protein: CASSQEARGSPQHF.

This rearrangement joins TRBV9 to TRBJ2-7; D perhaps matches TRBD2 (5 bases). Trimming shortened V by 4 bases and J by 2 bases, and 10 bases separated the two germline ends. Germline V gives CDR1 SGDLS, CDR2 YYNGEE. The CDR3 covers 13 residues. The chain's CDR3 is CASSPDGAYEQYF. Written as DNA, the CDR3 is TGTGCCAGCAGCCCCGACGGGGCCTACGAGCAGTACTTC.

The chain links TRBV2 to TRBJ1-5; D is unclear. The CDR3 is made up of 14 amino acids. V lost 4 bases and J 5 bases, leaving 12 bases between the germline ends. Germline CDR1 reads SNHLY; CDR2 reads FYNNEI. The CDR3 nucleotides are TGTGCCAGCAGTGTATCCGTGCGGGATCAGCCCCAGCATTTT. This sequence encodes CASSVSVRDQPQHF.

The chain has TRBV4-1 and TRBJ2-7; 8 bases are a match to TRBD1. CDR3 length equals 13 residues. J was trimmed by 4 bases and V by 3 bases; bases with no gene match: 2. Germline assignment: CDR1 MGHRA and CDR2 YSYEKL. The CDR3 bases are TGCGCCAGCAGCCAGGACAGGGCATACGAGCAGTACTTC. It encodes CASSQDRAYEQYF.